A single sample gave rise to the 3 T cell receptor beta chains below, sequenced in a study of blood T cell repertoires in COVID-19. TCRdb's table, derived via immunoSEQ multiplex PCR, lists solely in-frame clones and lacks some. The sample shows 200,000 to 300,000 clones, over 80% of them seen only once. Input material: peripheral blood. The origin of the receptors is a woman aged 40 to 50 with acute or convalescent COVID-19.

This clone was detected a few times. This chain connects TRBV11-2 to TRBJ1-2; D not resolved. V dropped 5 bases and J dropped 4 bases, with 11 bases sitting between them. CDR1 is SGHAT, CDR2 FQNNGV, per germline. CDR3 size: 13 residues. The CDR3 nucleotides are TGTGCCAGCAGCCCAATTGGGAGCTATGGCTACACCTTC. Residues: CASSPIGSYGYTF.

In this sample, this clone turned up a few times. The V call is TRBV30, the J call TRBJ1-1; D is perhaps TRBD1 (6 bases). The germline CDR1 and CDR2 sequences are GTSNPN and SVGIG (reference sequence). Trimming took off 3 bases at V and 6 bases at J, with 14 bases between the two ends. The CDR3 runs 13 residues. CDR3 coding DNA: TGTGCCTGGAGCTCTCGATCAGGGGCTGAAGCTTTCTTT. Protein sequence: CAWSSRSGAEAFF.

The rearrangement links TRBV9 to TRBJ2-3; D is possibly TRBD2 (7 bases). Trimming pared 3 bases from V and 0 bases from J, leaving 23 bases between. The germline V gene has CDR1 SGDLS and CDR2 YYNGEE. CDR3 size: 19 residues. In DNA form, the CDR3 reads TGTGCCAGCAGCGGGTTAGGGGGGGGCCCCTTCCGGAGCACAGATACGCAGTATTTT. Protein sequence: CASSGLGGGPFRSTDTQYF. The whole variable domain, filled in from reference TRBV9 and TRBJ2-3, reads DSGVTQTPKHLITATGQRVTLRCSPRSGDLSVYWYQQSLDQGLQFLIQYYNGEERAKGNILERFSAQQFPDLHSELNLSSLELGDSALYFCASSGLGGGPFRSTDTQYFGPGTRLTVL.